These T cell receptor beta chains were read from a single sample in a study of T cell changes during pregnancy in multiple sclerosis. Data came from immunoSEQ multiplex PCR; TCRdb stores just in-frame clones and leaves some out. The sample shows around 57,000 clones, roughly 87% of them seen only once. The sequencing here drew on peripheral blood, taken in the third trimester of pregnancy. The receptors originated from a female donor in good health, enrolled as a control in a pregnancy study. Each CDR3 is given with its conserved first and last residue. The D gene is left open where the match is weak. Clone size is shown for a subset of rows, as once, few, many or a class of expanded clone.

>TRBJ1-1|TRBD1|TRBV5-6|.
CASSFGTGGTEAFF
TGTGCCAGCAGCTTTGGGACAGGGGGCACTGAAGCTTTCTTT
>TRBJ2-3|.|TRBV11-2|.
CASVGLADTQYF
TGTGCCAGCGTTGGTCTGGCCGATACGCAGTATTTT
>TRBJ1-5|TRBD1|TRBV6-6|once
CATQDRVNQPQHF
TGTGCCACCCAAGACAGGGTCAATCAGCCCCAGCATTTT
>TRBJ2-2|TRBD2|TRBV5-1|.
CASSLEGTSRGELFF
TGCGCCAGCAGCTTGGAAGGGACTAGTAGGGGGGAGCTGTTTTTT
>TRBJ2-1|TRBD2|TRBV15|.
CATSSKGTSGRRNEQFF
TGTGCCACCAGCAGCAAGGGGACTAGCGGGAGAAGGAATGAGCAGTTCTTC
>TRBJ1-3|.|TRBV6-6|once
CASSSTSLAGNTIYF
TGTGCCAGCAGTTCCACTTCTTTGGCTGGAAACACCATATATTTT
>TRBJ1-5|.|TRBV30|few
CAWSVGRDNQPQHF
TGTGCCTGGAGTGTTGGCAGGGACAATCAGCCCCAGCATTTT
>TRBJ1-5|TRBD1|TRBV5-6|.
CASSLTGGIEQPQHF
TGTGCCAGCAGCTTAACAGGGGGCATAGAACAGCCCCAGCATTTT
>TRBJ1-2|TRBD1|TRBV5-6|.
CASSFDRVDYGYTF
TGTGCCAGCAGCTTCGACAGGGTCGACTATGGCTACACCTTC
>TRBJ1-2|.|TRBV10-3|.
CAISESLLVGYTF
TGTGCCATCAGTGAGTCGTTACTTGTTGGCTACACCTTC
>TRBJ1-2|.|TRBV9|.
CASSVQSFGGYTF
TGTGCCAGCAGCGTACAATCATTCGGTGGCTACACCTTC
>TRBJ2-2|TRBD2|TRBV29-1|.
CSVKGLAESANTGELFF
TGCAGCGTCAAGGGACTAGCGGAAAGCGCGAACACCGGGGAGCTGTTTTTT
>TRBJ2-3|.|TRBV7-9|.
CASNSRDTSTDTQYF
TGTGCCAGCAACAGCCGGGACACATCCACAGATACGCAGTATTTT
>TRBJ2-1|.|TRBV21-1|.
CASSPPGTSSEQFF
TGTGCCAGCAGCCCGCCTGGGACTAGCAGTGAGCAGTTCTTC
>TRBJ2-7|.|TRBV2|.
CASTRTQTAYEQYF
TGTGCCAGCACGAGGACACAAACCGCCTACGAGCAGTACTTC
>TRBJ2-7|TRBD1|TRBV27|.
CASWRTGLSYEQYF
TGTGCCAGCTGGAGGACAGGCTTGAGTTACGAGCAGTACTTC
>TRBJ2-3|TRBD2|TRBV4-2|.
CASSRDGTSGGTDTQYF
TGTGCCAGCAGCCGCGACGGGACTAGCGGAGGCACAGATACGCAGTATTTT
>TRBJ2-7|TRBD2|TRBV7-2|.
CASTTEPGLVTYEQYF
TGTGCCAGCACCACGGAACCGGGACTAGTTACCTACGAGCAGTACTTC
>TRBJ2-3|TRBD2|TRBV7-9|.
CASSLVAGRGTDTQYF
TGTGCCAGCAGCTTAGTAGCGGGAAGGGGCACAGATACGCAGTATTTT
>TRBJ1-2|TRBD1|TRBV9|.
CASSGTGGSSYGYTF
TGTGCCAGCAGCGGGACAGGGGGTTCTAGCTATGGCTACACCTTC
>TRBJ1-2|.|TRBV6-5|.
CASSYGGVPGYTF
TGTGCCAGCAGTTACGGGGGGGTTCCTGGCTACACCTTC
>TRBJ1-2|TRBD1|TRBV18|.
CASSKDRGYGYTF
TGTGCCAGCTCAAAGGACAGGGGCTATGGCTACACCTTC
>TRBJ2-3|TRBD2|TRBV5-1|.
CASSSPGLATDTQYF
TGCGCCAGCAGCTCCCCGGGACTAGCCACAGATACGCAGTATTTT
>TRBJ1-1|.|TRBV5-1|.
CASSYRVENTEAFF
TGCGCCAGCAGCTACAGGGTCGAGAACACTGAAGCTTTCTTT
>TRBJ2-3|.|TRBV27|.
CASSLGGYTDTQYF
TGTGCCAGCAGTTTAGGCGGATACACAGATACGCAGTATTTT
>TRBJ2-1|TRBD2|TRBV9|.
CASSPSGLASPGFF
TGTGCCAGCAGCCCTTCCGGACTAGCGAGCCCCGGGTTCTTC
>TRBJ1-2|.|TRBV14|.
CASSQDAVVYGYTF
TGTGCCAGCAGCCAAGATGCGGTCGTCTATGGCTACACCTTC
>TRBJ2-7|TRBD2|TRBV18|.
CASSPLAGGQYEQYF
TGTGCCAGCTCACCTCTAGCGGGGGGGCAGTACGAGCAGTACTTC
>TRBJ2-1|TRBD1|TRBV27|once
CASSLLSGTGVLYNEQFF
TGTGCCAGCAGTTTACTTTCCGGGACAGGGGTTCTTTACAATGAGCAGTTCTTC
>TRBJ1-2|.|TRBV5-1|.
CASSLAVTEALNYGYTF
TGCGCCAGCAGCTTGGCCGTGACAGAAGCCCTTAACTATGGCTACACCTTC
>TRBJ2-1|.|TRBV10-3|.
CAISESTQPNEQFF
TGTGCCATCAGTGAGTCGACACAGCCCAATGAGCAGTTCTTC
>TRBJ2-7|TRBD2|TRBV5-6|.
CASSFRLAGVPSSYEQYF
TGTGCCAGCAGCTTTAGGCTAGCGGGGGTCCCGAGCTCCTACGAGCAGTACTTC
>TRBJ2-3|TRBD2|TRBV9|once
CASSARAGDGTDTQYF
TGTGCCAGCAGCGCACGAGCGGGGGATGGCACAGATACGCAGTATTTT
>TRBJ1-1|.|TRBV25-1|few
CASMGRSTEAFF
TGTGCCAGCATGGGGCGAAGCACTGAAGCTTTCTTT
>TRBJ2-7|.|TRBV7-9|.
CASSSTRQVLEQYF
TGTGCCAGCAGCTCCACAAGACAGGTTCTCGAGCAGTACTTC
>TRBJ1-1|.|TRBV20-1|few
CSAVRGPEAFF
TGCAGTGCTGTCAGGGGACCTGAAGCTTTCTTT